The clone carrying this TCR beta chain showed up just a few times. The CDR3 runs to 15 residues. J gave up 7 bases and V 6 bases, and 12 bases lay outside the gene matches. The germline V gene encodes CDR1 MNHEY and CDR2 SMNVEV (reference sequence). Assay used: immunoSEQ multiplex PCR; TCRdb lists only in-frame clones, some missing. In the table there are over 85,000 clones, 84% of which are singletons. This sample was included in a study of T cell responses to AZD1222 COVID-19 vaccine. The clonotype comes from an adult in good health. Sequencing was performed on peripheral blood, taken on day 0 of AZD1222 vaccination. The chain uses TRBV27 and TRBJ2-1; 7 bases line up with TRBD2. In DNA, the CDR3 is TGTGCCAGCAGGCCAGGGCAAGAGGGAGGGAATGAGCAGTTCTTC. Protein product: CASRPGQEGGNEQFF.